These 15 T cell receptor beta chains share one sample of origin, sequenced in a study of blood T cell repertoires in COVID-19. The protocol was immunoSEQ multiplex PCR, while the TCRdb copy is restricted to in-frame clones and leaves out a portion. The profile shows 200,000 to 250,000 clones, 86% of them singletons. The sequencing input was peripheral blood. The receptor set was obtained from a woman aged 50 to 60 with acute or convalescent COVID-19.

As for this clone: This sample includes further DNA sequences coding for the same CDR3. This chain joins TRBV27 and TRBJ2-7; possible D gene TRBD2, 6 bases. V lost 4 bases and J 4 bases, leaving 11 bases between the germline ends. The CDR3 contains 13 residues. Germline loops: CDR1 MNHEY, CDR2 SMNVEV (reference sequence). The CDR3 DNA is TGTGCCAGCAGTTATAGCGGCTCTTACGAGCAGTACTTC. Translated: CASSYSGSYEQYF.

The genes are TRBV30 and TRBJ2-3; the match to TRBD2 covers 9 bases. CDR1 GTSNPN and CDR2 SVGIG come from the germline V gene (reference sequence). The CDR3 sequence is 14 residues long. Trimming took 4 bases from V and 1 from J; bases not matched to a gene: 3. Written as DNA, the CDR3 is TGTGCCTGGACTAGCGGGGTGGGCACAGATACGCAGTATTTT. It yields the protein CAWTSGVGTDTQYF.

V is TRBV25-1 and J is TRBJ2-7; maybe TRBD1 (6 bases). Germline CDR1 is MGHDK and CDR2 is SYGVNS. V was shortened by 8 bases and J by 2 bases, with 13 bases between the two germline ends. CDR3 length: 13 amino acids. CDR3 in DNA: TGTGCCAGCGATAGCAGGGGACCCTACGAGCAGTACTTC. This sequence encodes CASDSRGPYEQYF.

This chain connects TRBV7-2 to TRBJ1-2, with D tentatively TRBD1 (5 bases). From germline, CDR1 is SGHTA and CDR2 FQGNSA. The CDR3 sequence is 12 residues long. V was pared by 5 bases and J by 12 bases, with 16 bases between. Here the CDR3 reads CASSPGSPVDTF. CDR3 DNA sequence: TGTGCCAGCAGCCCAGGGTCCCCGGTAGACACCTTC.

The chain links TRBV30 to TRBJ1-6; D is uncertain. The CDR3 consists of 13 residues. V was pared by 3 bases and J by 7 bases, with 10 bases between. Per germline, CDR1 GTSNPN and CDR2 SVGIG (reference sequence). CDR3 sequence (DNA): TGTGCCTGGAGGACTACGAGCAATTCACCCCTCCACTTT. Translation: CAWRTTSNSPLHF.

This clone was seen many times. This chain uses TRBV27 with TRBJ2-2; 7 bases fit TRBD2. The junction had 4 bases not matched to a gene; V was cut back by 2 bases and J by 1 base. Germline V gives CDR1 MNHEY, CDR2 SMNVEV (reference sequence). The CDR3 covers 16 residues. The CDR3 reads CASSLRPSGNTGELFF. CDR3 bases: TGTGCCAGCAGTTTACGGCCTAGCGGGAACACCGGGGAGCTGTTTTTT.

The V gene is TRBV2, the J gene TRBJ2-3; D unclear. Germline CDR1 and CDR2: SNHLY and FYNNEI. V was clipped by 7 bases and J by 0 bases, with 11 bases between them. The CDR3 totals 14 residues. CDR3: CASKTVTSTDTQYF. Here the CDR3 DNA reads TGTGCCAGCAAGACCGTGACTAGCACAGATACGCAGTATTTT. The full variable domain, with the rest looked up from reference TRBV2 and TRBJ2-3, is EPEVTQTPSHQVTQMGQEVILRCVPISNHLYFYWYRQILGQKVEFLVSFYNNEISEKSEIFDDQFSVERPDGSNFTLKIRSTKLEDSAMYFCASKTVTSTDTQYFGPGTRLTVL.

The chain recombines TRBV5-6 with TRBJ1-2; weak D call: TRBD1 (6 bases). The CDR3 sequence is 12 residues long. Trimming removed 7 bases from V and 6 bases from J, with 13 bases in between. Germline CDR1 SGHDT, CDR2 YYEEEE. The CDR3 here is CASWGLSDGYTF. The CDR3 DNA is TGTGCCAGCTGGGGGCTCTCCGATGGCTACACCTTC.

The table lists this clone with a few counts. The rearrangement uses TRBV5-1 and TRBJ1-3; D might be TRBD1 (6 bases). The CDR3 is made up of 16 amino acids. CDR1 is SGHRS, CDR2 YFSETQ, per germline. Trimming cost V 4 bases and J 0 bases, with 14 bases left between them. This CDR3 is CASSLGQTSSGNTIYF. CDR3 nucleotides: TGCGCCAGCAGCCTAGGACAGACCTCCTCTGGAAACACCATATATTTT.

The V gene is TRBV18, the J gene TRBJ2-5; 8 bases match TRBD2. The CDR3 covers 16 residues. Per the germline V gene, CDR1 is KGHSH and CDR2 is LQKENI. V lost 1 base and J lost 4; bases outside the gene matches: 8. The CDR3: CASSPRAGVVGETQYF. CDR3 DNA sequence: TGTGCCAGCTCACCACGAGCGGGAGTGGTGGGAGAGACCCAGTACTTC.

V and J are TRBV9 and TRBJ1-4, with D unresolved. The V gene lost 4 bases and the J gene lost 10 bases, with 17 bases spanning the gap. Germline values: CDR1 SGDLS, CDR2 YYNGEE. The CDR3 has 14 amino acids. In DNA form, the CDR3 reads TGTGCCAGCAGCCCCGCGCGGCTCGAGGGAAAACTGTTTTTT. Its protein product is CASSPARLEGKLFF.

The chain is built from TRBV25-1 and TRBJ2-1; 8 nucleotides match TRBD1. The germline V gene encodes CDR1 MGHDK and CDR2 SYGVNS. CDR3 size: 15 residues. V lost 6 bases and J lost 6; bases outside the gene matches: 10. The DNA of the CDR3 is TGTGCCAGCAGCATACAGGGGGTAGATCGCAATGAGCAGTTCTTC. It specifies CASSIQGVDRNEQFF.

DNA for the CDR3: TGTGCCACCCAGGACCGGGGGTTGTCCTACAATGAGCAGTTCTTC. It encodes CATQDRGLSYNEQFF. The chain combines TRBV27 with TRBJ2-1, with a weak D call TRBD2 (6 bases). The germline V gene has CDR1 MNHEY and CDR2 SMNVEV (reference sequence). CDR3 size: 15 residues. Trimming left V 10 bases short and J 1 base short, with 17 bases between.

This clone appeared a few times. The CDR3, as DNA: TGTGCCAGTAGTATTAGAGGTAGGCTCTATGGCTACACCTTC. Encoded protein: CASSIRGRLYGYTF. This chain connects TRBV19 to TRBJ1-2, with D unresolved. V gave up 3 bases and J gave up 4 bases, with 12 bases separating them. Germline V CDR1 and CDR2: LNHDA, SQIVND (reference sequence). The CDR3 sequence is 14 residues long.

This clone came up once. V usage is TRBV7-9 and J usage is TRBJ2-4; 12 nucleotides align to TRBD2. The CDR3 totals 17 residues. With V trimmed by 2 bases and J by 9 bases, 11 bases remained unmatched. CDR1 and CDR2 from the germline V gene are SEHNR and FQNEAQ (reference sequence). The CDR3 region is CASSLPILAGGPGIQYF. The DNA of the CDR3 is TGTGCCAGCAGCTTACCGATTCTAGCGGGAGGGCCTGGCATTCAGTACTTC.